These T cell receptor beta chains were read from a single sample in a study of cytomegalovirus exposure and HLA in healthy donors. Repertoires were generated with immunoSEQ multiplex PCR, while TCRdb's copy carries only in-frame clones and drops some. The data show around 200,000 clones, about four fifths seen once. Material for sequencing was PBMCs. The receptors were gathered from a woman aged 18-29 years in good health and CMV-seropositive. CDR3s include the opening cysteine and the closing phenylalanine or tryptophan. The D gene is left open where the match is weak. Rows give clone size only sometimes, using once, few, many, or a class for an expanded clone.

>once|TRBV11-2|TRBJ1-3|TRBD1
CASSAGQNSGNTIYF
TGTGCCAGCAGCGCGGGACAGAACTCTGGAAACACCATATATTTT
>once|TRBV5-1|TRBJ1-2|-
CASSPGPPNYGYTF
TGCGCCAGCAGCCCAGGGCCGCCGAACTATGGCTACACCTTC
>-|TRBV5-5|TRBJ2-5|TRBD2
CASSLSTKGTRGETQYF
TGTGCCAGCAGCTTGTCAACAAAGGGGACTAGAGGGGAGACCCAGTACTTC
>-|TRBV9|TRBJ2-1|-
CASSVALRGYNEQFF
TGTGCCAGCAGCGTAGCTTTGCGGGGTTACAATGAGCAGTTCTTC
>-|TRBV27|TRBJ1-5|-
CASSLGQGSQPQHF
TGTGCCAGCAGTTTGGGGCAGGGGAGTCAGCCCCAGCATTTT
>-|TRBV6-5|TRBJ2-3|TRBD1
CASAGQGHTDTQYF
TGTGCCAGCGCTGGACAGGGCCACACAGATACGCAGTATTTT
>-|TRBV6-1|TRBJ2-7|-
CASSFHSYEQYF
TGTGCCAGCAGTTTCCACTCCTACGAGCAGTACTTC
>-|TRBV7-2|TRBJ1-6|-
CASSSLLRLPSISPLHF
TGTGCCAGCAGCTCTCTCCTCAGGCTTCCGTCTATCTCACCCCTCCACTTT
>-|TRBV6-6|TRBJ1-1|-
CASIQIPGVSTEAFF
TGTGCCAGTATCCAGATCCCAGGGGTTAGCACTGAAGCTTTCTTT
>-|TRBV7-9|TRBJ1-3|-
CASSLVVGDTIYF
TGTGCCAGCAGCTTAGTAGTCGGAGACACCATATATTTT
>-|TRBV5-1|TRBJ2-3|TRBD2
CASSFSGGDTDTQYF
TGCGCCAGCAGCTTTAGCGGGGGGGATACAGATACGCAGTATTTT
>-|TRBV5-4|TRBJ2-2|TRBD2
CASSLDGVAGGPTGELFF
TGTGCCAGCAGCTTGGATGGGGTAGCGGGGGGGCCTACCGGGGAGCTGTTTTTT
>-|TRBV6-5|TRBJ1-1|TRBD1
CASSYFWTGFNTEAFF
TGTGCCAGCAGTTACTTTTGGACAGGGTTTAACACTGAAGCTTTCTTT
>once|TRBV25-1|TRBJ2-3|-
CASSDGDTQYF
TGTGCCAGCAGTGACGGTGATACGCAGTATTTT
>-|TRBV6-1|TRBJ1-2|-
CASRGRQGNYGYTF
TGTGCCAGCAGGGGACGTCAGGGGAACTATGGCTACACCTTC
>-|TRBV6-5|TRBJ1-4|-
CASSQDFATNEKLFF
TGTGCCAGCAGTCAGGACTTTGCAACTAATGAAAAACTGTTTTTT
>-|TRBV29-1|TRBJ2-2|-
CSARLRDTQIGELFF
TGCAGCGCTAGGTTGAGGGACACCCAAATCGGGGAGCTGTTTTTT
>-|TRBV6-5|TRBJ1-6|-
CASKSLSVSPLHF
TGTGCCAGCAAAAGTCTCTCGGTCTCACCCCTCCACTTT
>-|TRBV6-1|TRBJ2-7|TRBD1
CASSPRQGPSYEQYF
TGTGCCAGCAGTCCCCGACAGGGACCCTCCTACGAGCAGTACTTC
>few|TRBV27|TRBJ2-7|TRBD2
CASSEGTSGGAGEQYF
TGTGCCAGCAGCGAGGGGACTAGCGGGGGAGCGGGCGAGCAGTACTTC
>-|TRBV5-6|TRBJ2-1|TRBD2
CASSFLAGRLDEQFF
TGTGCCAGCAGCTTCCTAGCGGGGAGGCTGGATGAGCAGTTCTTC
>-|TRBV6-1|TRBJ1-5|-
CASSDLSGRQGQPQHF
TGTGCCAGCAGTGATTTATCGGGCAGGCAGGGTCAGCCCCAGCATTTT
>once|TRBV15|TRBJ2-7|TRBD1
CATSKPGQDYEQYF
TGTGCCACCAGCAAACCGGGACAGGACTACGAGCAGTACTTC
>-|TRBV7-9|TRBJ2-5|TRBD2
CASSLLERGKETQYF
TGTGCCAGCAGCTTATTAGAGCGGGGGAAAGAGACCCAGTACTTC